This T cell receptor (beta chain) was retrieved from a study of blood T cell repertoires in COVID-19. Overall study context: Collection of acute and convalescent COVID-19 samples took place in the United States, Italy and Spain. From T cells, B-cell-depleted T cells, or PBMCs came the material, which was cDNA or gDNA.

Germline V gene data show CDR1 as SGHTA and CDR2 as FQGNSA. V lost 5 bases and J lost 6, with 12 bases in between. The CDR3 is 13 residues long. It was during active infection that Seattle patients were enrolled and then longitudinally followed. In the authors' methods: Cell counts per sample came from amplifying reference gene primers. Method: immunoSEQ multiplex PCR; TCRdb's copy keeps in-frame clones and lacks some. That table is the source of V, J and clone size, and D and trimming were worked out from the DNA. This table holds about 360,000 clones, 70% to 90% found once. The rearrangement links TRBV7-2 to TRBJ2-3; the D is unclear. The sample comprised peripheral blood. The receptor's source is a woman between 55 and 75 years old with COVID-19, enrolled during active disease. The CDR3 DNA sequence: TGTGCCAGCAGCGCTCCGTACTCGGATACGCAGTATTTT. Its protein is CASSAPYSDTQYF. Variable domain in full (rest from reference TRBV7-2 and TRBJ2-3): GAGVSQSPSNKVTEKGKDVELRCDPISGHTALYWYRQSLGQGLEFLIYFQGNSAPDKSGLPSDRFSAERTGGSVSTLTIQRTQQEDSAVYLCASSAPYSDTQYFGPGTRLTVL.